This T cell receptor (beta chain) was identified in a study of a mutant IDH1 vaccine in newly diagnosed glioma. Of note for this clone: The antigen remains undetermined.

V lost 3 bases and J 3 bases, leaving 18 bases between the germline ends. The germline gives CDR1 GTSNPN, CDR2 SVGIG (reference sequence). CDR3 length equals 16 residues. The time point: week 47, end of study. Every single dose of the vaccine, 300 ug of mutant IDH1 20-mer peptide, came with topical imiquimod. New WHO grade 3 or 4 IDH1-mutant, ATRX-lost astrocytomas were present in all donors. This table comes from immunoSEQ multiplex PCR, and its TCRdb copy is limited to in-frame clones, with some not included. This table holds about 90,000 clones, about nine tenths found once. The receptor was isolated from a woman in her 50s with glioma. The sequences come from PBMCs, collected from a glioma patient whose treatment included an IDH1 peptide vaccine. V is TRBV30 and J is TRBJ1-5; D is undetermined. This chain's CDR3 is CAWSSSPWDFNQPQHF. CDR3 bases: TGTGCCTGGAGCTCCTCGCCCTGGGATTTCAATCAGCCCCAGCATTTT. The full variable domain, with the rest looked up from reference TRBV30 and TRBJ1-5, is SQTIHQWPATLVQPVGSPLSLECTVEGTSNPNLYWYRQAAGRGLQLLFYSVGIGQISSEVPQNLSASRPQDRQFILSSKKLLLSDSGFYLCAWSSSPWDFNQPQHFGDGTRLSIL.